This T cell receptor beta chain was recovered during a study of cytomegalovirus exposure and HLA in healthy donors. Study results and caveats: Reports credit the classifier with highly specific, highly sensitive diagnosis of cytomegalovirus status. Across donors, most TCRs were seen rarely, yet some public ones were widespread.

Assay: immunoSEQ multiplex PCR; the TCRdb copy retains only in-frame clones and omits some. This sample carries 150,000 to 200,000 clones, 86% of them seen once, and the ten largest clones take about 5.8%. With respect to this clone: Its specificity is not known.

V shed 3 bases and J 12 bases; nucleotides not matched to a gene: 4. The V gene's germline CDR1 is SEHNR and CDR2 FQNEAQ (reference sequence). The CDR3 sequence is 13 residues long. This chain links TRBV7-9 with TRBJ2-6; 8 bases agree with TRBD1. The sample consisted of PBMCs. The receptor was derived from a young woman in good health and CMV-seronegative. CDR3 protein: CASSLGQDGVLTF. In DNA form, the CDR3 reads TGTGCCAGCAGCTTGGGACAGGACGGCGTCCTGACTTTC.